The rows below give T cell receptor beta chains drawn from one sample of a study of glioma-infiltrating T cells after dendritic cell vaccination. The data were produced by immunoSEQ multiplex PCR, yet TCRdb's version contains in-frame clones alone and is incomplete. The sample consists of roughly 82,000 clones, roughly 89% of them appearing once. Sequencing used blood, obtained before dendritic cell vaccination. These receptors all come from a human donor with glioblastoma. Both conserved end residues are part of each CDR3. D genes are given only for firm matches. Size is stated for part of the rows, as once, few or many counts, or as a class when the clone is expanded.

NA,TRBD1,TRBJ2-3,TRBV12-5,TGTGCTAGTGGTCTTGGACAGGGGTACACAGATACGCAGTATTTT,CASGLGQGYTDTQYF
NA,TRBD1,TRBJ1-1,TRBV2,TGTGCCAGCAGGGAAGAGACAGGGAAGGCTGAAGCTTTCTTT,CASREETGKAEAFF
NA,TRBD1,TRBJ2-7,TRBV28,TGTGCCAGCAGTTCCCCCGGGACAGCGGTCTCCTACGAGCAGTACTTC,CASSSPGTAVSYEQYF
NA,TRBD1,TRBJ1-2,TRBV9,TGTGCCAGCAGTAAGGGGGGGGGACAGGGTCGACGTGGCTACACCTTC,CASSKGGGQGRRGYTF
NA,TRBD1,TRBJ1-4,TRBV2,TGTGCCAGCACGGGACAGGGTCTAAGTGAAAAACTGTTTTTT,CASTGQGLSEKLFF
NA,TRBD2,TRBJ2-7,TRBV10-2,TGCGCCAGCGCGGCTAGCGGGACGCCAAGTGAGGAGCAGTACTTC,CASAASGTPSEEQYF
NA,TRBD1,TRBJ2-5,TRBV5-1,TGCGCCAGCAGCTTGGCCGGCCAGGGGGCAGAGACCCAGTACTTC,CASSLAGQGAETQYF
NA,TRBD1,TRBJ2-3,TRBV6-5,TGTGCCAGCAGCTCTACAGGGGAGGATACGCAGTATTTT,CASSSTGEDTQYF
NA,NA,TRBJ1-2,TRBV28,TGTGCCAGCAGTCCTAATGCTAACTATGGCTACACCTTC,CASSPNANYGYTF
NA,NA,TRBJ2-2,TRBV18,TGTGCCAGCTCACCACCGGTAGGGGCCGGGGAGCTGTTTTTT,CASSPPVGAGELFF
NA,NA,TRBJ2-5,TRBV6-6,TGTGCCAGCGACCGCGGGGGCGGCGAGACCCAGTACTTC,CASDRGGGETQYF
NA,TRBD1,TRBJ2-7,TRBV9,TGTGCCAGCAGCGTAGGTACAGGGGCGCCCTACGAGCAGTACTTC,CASSVGTGAPYEQYF
NA,TRBD1,TRBJ2-7,TRBV27,TGTGCCAGCAGTTCCGCCGGGACAGGGGCCTACGAGCAGTACTTC,CASSSAGTGAYEQYF
NA,NA,TRBJ1-2,TRBV30,TGTGCCTGGAGTCGCGGCCCCCCCTATGGCTACACCTTC,CAWSRGPPYGYTF
NA,TRBD1,TRBJ2-1,TRBV19,TGTGCCAGTAGCCTGGGGGACAGGGGTTACAATGAGCAGTTCTTC,CASSLGDRGYNEQFF
NA,NA,TRBJ1-2,TRBV30,TGTGCCTGGAGCCCCGGGGGGGTAAACTATGGCTACACCTTC,CAWSPGGVNYGYTF
NA,NA,TRBJ1-3,TRBV12-2,TGTGCAAGTCGCTTAGTCACGGGACAGAGATACTCTGGAAACACCATATATTTT,CASRLVTGQRYSGNTIYF
few,TRBD2,TRBJ2-1,TRBV6-1,TGTGCCAGCAGTCCCAAGCGACTAGCGGAGAATGAGCAGTTCTTC,CASSPKRLAENEQFF
NA,TRBD2,TRBJ2-1,TRBV9,TGTGCCAGCAGCGTGACTAGCGGCTACAATGAGCAGTTCTTC,CASSVTSGYNEQFF
NA,NA,TRBJ2-1,TRBV30,TGTGCCTGGGGGGAGTCCTACAATGAGCAGTTCTTC,CAWGESYNEQFF
NA,TRBD2,TRBJ2-1,TRBV5-1,TGCGCCAGCAGCTTGGCAGGGACTAGCGGGGGGGCCTGGTTCTTC,CASSLAGTSGGAWFF
NA,TRBD1,TRBJ1-1,TRBV29-1,TGCAGCGTGAACAGGGGGACGGGACGGACTGAAGCTTTCTTT,CSVNRGTGRTEAFF
NA,TRBD1,TRBJ2-3,TRBV30,TGTGCCTGGGCTCAGGGGGTCCATACGCAGTATTTT,CAWAQGVHTQYF
NA,TRBD1,TRBJ1-2,TRBV4-1,TGCGCCAGCAGCCAGAGACAGGGGTTTGTCTATGGCTACACCTTC,CASSQRQGFVYGYTF
NA,TRBD1,TRBJ1-1,TRBV9,TGTGCCAGCAGCGTAACAGGGGGCATCGGGAACACTGAAGCTTTCTTT,CASSVTGGIGNTEAFF
NA,TRBD2,TRBJ2-1,TRBV19,TGTGCCTCCGGGGAGCGGGAGCTCGTCTATGAGCAGTTCTTC,CASGERELVYEQFF
once,NA,TRBJ1-1,TRBV5-1,TGCGCCAGCAGCCTCGGCGGGGGCGGCACTGAAGCTTTCTTT,CASSLGGGGTEAFF
NA,TRBD2,TRBJ2-2,TRBV30,TGTGCCTTCCACCCCCTACCCTTCGCGGGGGTGAACACCGGGGAGCTGTTTTTT,CAFHPLPFAGVNTGELFF
NA,TRBD1,TRBJ1-1,TRBV29-1,TGCAGCGCACGCCCGGGACAGGGAATTGTGAACACTGAAGCTTTCTTT,CSARPGQGIVNTEAFF
NA,TRBD1,TRBJ1-1,TRBV7-9,TGTGCCAGCAGCCCGGACAGGGCCTACACTGAAGCTTTCTTT,CASSPDRAYTEAFF
NA,NA,TRBJ2-3,TRBV5-1,TGCGCCAGCAGCATGGACATCACAGATACGCAGTATTTT,CASSMDITDTQYF
NA,NA,TRBJ1-1,TRBV14,TGTGCCAGCAGCCAAGCGGGGATCACTGAAGCTTTCTTT,CASSQAGITEAFF
NA,NA,TRBJ2-1,TRBV2,TGTGCCAGCAGTGCGGGGATTCCCTCCTACAATGAGCAGTTCTTC,CASSAGIPSYNEQFF
NA,NA,TRBJ2-5,TRBV4-1,TGCGCCAGCAGCCTGACAGGTTTCCAAGAGACCCAGTACTTC,CASSLTGFQETQYF
NA,NA,TRBJ1-1,TRBV11-2,TGTGCCAGCAGCTTAGGTACAGGTGAAGCTTTCTTT,CASSLGTGEAFF
NA,NA,TRBJ2-7,TRBV7-8,TGTGCCAGCAGCCACAGGGTACCCTACGAGCAGTACTTC,CASSHRVPYEQYF
NA,TRBD2,TRBJ2-1,TRBV7-3,TGTGCCAGCAGCTTTTCCTCGGGAGGAGAGCAGTTCTTC,CASSFSSGGEQFF
NA,NA,TRBJ1-3,TRBV19,TGTGCCAGTAGTATTATTGCGAGAAGAAGCGGGACAAGAAACACCATATATTTT,CASSIIARRSGTRNTIYF
NA,TRBD2,TRBJ2-7,TRBV5-6,TGTGCCAGCAGGACTAGCGGGGCCTACGAGCAGTACTTC,CASRTSGAYEQYF
NA,TRBD1,TRBJ2-7,TRBV6-1,TGTGCCAGCAGTGAGCCCGGGACAGCCTACGAGCAGTACTTC,CASSEPGTAYEQYF
NA,NA,TRBJ1-3,TRBV4-1,TGCGCCAGCAGCCAAGAAGGGGGCTCTGGAAACACCATATATTTT,CASSQEGGSGNTIYF
NA,TRBD2,TRBJ2-1,TRBV18,TGTGCCAGCTCACCCAGACTAGCGGATTCGGTAAATGAGCAGTTCTTC,CASSPRLADSVNEQFF
NA,TRBD1,TRBJ1-5,TRBV2,TGTGCCAGCAGTGAAAGGACAGGGGGTAATCAGCCCCAGCATTTT,CASSERTGGNQPQHF
NA,NA,TRBJ1-5,TRBV2,TGTGCCAGCAGTGGAGGCCTCAATCAGCCCCAGCATTTT,CASSGGLNQPQHF
once,NA,TRBJ1-1,TRBV5-5,TGTGCCAGCAGCTTGATCAGGATGAACACTGAAGCTTTCTTT,CASSLIRMNTEAFF
NA,TRBD1,TRBJ1-4,TRBV6-1,TGTGCCAGTTCAAAGGGGGCTAGGGAAAAACTGTTTTTT,CASSKGAREKLFF
NA,NA,TRBJ1-4,TRBV5-4,TGTGCCAGCAGCTTGATGGGCAGGGATAATGAAAAACTGTTTTTT,CASSLMGRDNEKLFF
NA,NA,TRBJ2-5,TRBV29-1,TGCAGCGTTGGCCGGGACTCCCAAGAGACCCAGTACTTC,CSVGRDSQETQYF